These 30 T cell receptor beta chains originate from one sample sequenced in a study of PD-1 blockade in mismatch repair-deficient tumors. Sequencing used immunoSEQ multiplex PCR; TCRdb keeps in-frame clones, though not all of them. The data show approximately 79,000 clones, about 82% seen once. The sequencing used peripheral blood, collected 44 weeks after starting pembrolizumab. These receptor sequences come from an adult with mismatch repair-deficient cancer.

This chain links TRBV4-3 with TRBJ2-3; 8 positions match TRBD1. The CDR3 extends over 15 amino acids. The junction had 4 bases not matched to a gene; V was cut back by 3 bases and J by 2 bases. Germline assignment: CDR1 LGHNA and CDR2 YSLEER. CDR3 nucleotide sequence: TGCGCCAGCAGCCAGGCAGGGGGCTTCACAGATACGCAGTATTTT. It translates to CASSQAGGFTDTQYF.

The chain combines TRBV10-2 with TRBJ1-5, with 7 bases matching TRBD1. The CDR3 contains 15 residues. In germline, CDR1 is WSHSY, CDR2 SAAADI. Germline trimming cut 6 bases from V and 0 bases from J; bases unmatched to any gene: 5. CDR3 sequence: CASSQTGTSNQPQHF. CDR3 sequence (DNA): TGCGCCAGCAGCCAGACAGGGACTAGCAATCAGCCCCAGCATTTT.

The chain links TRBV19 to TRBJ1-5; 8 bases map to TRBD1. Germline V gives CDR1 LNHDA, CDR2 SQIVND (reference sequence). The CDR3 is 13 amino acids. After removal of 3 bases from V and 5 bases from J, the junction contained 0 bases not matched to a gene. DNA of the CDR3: TGTGCCAGTAGTATGACAGGGGATCAGCCCCAGCATTTT. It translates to CASSMTGDQPQHF.

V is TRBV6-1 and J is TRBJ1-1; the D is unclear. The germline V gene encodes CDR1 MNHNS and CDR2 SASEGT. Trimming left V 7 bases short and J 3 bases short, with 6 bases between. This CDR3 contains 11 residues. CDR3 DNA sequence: TGTGCCAGCATTGGGTACACTGAAGCTTTCTTT. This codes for CASIGYTEAFF.

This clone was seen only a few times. CDR3 protein: CASSLDFRVGETQYF. DNA for the CDR3: TGTGCCAGCAGCTTAGATTTCCGGGTCGGGGAGACCCAGTACTTC. The gene calls are TRBV11-2 and TRBJ2-5; D not certain. V shed 0 bases and J shed 5 bases, with 13 bases lying between them. The CDR3 has 15 residues. Germline V gives CDR1 SGHAT, CDR2 FQNNGV.

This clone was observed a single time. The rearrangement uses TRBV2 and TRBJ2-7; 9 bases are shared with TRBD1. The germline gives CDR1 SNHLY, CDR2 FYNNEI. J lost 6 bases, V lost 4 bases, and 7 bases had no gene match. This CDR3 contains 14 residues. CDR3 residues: CASSVRDRECEQYF. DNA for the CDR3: TGTGCCAGCAGTGTCCGGGACAGGGAGTGCGAGCAGTACTTC. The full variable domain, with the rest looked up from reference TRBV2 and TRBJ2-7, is EPEVTQTPSHQVTQMGQEVILRCVPISNHLYFYWYRQILGQKVEFLVSFYNNEISEKSEIFDDQFSVERPDGSNFTLKIRSTKLEDSAMYFCASSVRDRECEQYFGPGTRLTVT.

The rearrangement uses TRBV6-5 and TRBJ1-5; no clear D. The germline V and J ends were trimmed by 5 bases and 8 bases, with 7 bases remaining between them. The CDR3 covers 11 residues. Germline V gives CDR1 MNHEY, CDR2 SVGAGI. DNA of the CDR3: TGTGCCAGCAGTGACGGGGAGCCCCAGCATTTT. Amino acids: CASSDGEPQHF.

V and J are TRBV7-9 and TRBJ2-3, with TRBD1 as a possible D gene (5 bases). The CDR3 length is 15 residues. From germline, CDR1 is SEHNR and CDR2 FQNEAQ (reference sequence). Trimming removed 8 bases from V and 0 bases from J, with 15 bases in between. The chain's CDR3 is CASALGRTSTDTQYF. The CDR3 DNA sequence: TGTGCCAGCGCCTTGGGGCGAACGAGCACAGATACGCAGTATTTT.

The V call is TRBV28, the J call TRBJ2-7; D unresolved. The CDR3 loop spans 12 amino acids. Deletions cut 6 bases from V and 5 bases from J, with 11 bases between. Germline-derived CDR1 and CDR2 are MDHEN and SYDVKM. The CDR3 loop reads CASRPSRDEQYF. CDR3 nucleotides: TGTGCCAGCAGACCTTCTCGGGACGAGCAGTACTTC.

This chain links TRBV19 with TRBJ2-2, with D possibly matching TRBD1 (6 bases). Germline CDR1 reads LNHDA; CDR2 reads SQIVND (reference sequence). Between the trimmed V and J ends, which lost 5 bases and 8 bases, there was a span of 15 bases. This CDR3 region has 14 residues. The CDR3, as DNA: TGTGCCAGTAGTCCCCTCGGGACACGAGGGGAGCTGTTTTTT. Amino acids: CASSPLGTRGELFF.

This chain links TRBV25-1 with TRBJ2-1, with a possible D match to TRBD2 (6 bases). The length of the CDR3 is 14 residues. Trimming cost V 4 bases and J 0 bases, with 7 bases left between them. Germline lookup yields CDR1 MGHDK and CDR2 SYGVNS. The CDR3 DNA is TGTGCCAGCAGTGCCGGGAGCTCCTACAATGAGCAGTTCTTC. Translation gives CASSAGSSYNEQFF.

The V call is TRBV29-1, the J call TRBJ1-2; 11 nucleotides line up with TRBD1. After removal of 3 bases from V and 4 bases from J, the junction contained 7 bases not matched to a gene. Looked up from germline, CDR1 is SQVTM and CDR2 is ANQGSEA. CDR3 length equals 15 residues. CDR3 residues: CSVEPGTGGIYGYTF. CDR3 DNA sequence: TGCAGCGTTGAGCCCGGGACAGGGGGTATCTATGGCTACACCTTC.

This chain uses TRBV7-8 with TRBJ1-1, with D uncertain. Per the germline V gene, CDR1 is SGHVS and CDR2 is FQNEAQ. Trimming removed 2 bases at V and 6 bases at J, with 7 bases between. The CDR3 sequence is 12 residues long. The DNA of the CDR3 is TGTGCCAGCAGCTTACTGAGGGCTGAAGCTTTCTTT. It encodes CASSLLRAEAFF.

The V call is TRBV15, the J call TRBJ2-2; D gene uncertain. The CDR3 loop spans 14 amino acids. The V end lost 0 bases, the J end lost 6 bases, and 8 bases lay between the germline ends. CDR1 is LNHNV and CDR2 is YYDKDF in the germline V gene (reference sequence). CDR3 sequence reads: CATSRERRAGELFF. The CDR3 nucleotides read TGTGCCACCAGCAGAGAGAGAAGGGCCGGGGAGCTGTTTTTT.

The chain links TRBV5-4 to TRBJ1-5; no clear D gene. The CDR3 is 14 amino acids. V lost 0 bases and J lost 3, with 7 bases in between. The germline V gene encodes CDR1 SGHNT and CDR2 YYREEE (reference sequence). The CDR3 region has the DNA TGTGCCAGCAGCTTGGACGGCTACAATCAGCCCCAGCATTTT. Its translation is CASSLDGYNQPQHF.

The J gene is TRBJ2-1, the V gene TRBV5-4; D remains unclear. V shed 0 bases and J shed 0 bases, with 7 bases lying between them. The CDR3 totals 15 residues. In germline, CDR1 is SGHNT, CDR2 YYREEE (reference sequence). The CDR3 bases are TGTGCCAGCAGCTTGGGGGCTAGCTCCTACAATGAGCAGTTCTTC. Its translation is CASSLGASSYNEQFF.

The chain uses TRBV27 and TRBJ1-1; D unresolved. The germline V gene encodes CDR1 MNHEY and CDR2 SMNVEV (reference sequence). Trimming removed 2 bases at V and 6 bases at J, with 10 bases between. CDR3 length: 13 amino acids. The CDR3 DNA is TGTGCCAGCAGTTTAATGGGAGTCGCTGAAGCTTTCTTT. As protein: CASSLMGVAEAFF.

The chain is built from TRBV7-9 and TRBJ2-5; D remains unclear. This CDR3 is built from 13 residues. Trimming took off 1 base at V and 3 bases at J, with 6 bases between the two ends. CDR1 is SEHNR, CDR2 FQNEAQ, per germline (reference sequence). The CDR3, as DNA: TGTGCCAGCAGCTTAGTTGGGGAAGAGACCCAGTACTTC. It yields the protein CASSLVGEETQYF.

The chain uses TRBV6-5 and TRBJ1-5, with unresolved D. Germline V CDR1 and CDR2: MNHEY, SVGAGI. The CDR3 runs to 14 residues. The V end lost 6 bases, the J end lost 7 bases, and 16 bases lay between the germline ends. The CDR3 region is CASSTPGPGQPQHF. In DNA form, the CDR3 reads TGTGCCAGCAGCACGCCTGGCCCGGGGCAGCCCCAGCATTTT.

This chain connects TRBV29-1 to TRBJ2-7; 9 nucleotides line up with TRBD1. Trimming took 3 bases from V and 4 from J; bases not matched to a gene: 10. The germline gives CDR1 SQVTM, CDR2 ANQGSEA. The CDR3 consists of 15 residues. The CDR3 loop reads CSVEFEDRGRYEQYF. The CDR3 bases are TGCAGCGTTGAGTTCGAGGACAGGGGAAGATACGAGCAGTACTTC.

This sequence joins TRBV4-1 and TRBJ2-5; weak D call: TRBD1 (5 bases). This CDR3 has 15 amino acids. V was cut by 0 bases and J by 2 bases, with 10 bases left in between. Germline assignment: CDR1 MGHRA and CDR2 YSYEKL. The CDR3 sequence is CASSQEVQGQETQYF. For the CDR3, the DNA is TGCGCCAGCAGCCAAGAAGTTCAGGGACAAGAGACCCAGTACTTC.

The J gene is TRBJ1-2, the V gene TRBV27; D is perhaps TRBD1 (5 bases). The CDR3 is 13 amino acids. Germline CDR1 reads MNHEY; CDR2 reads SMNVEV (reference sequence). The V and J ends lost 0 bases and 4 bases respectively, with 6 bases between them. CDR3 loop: CASSLSQGYGYTF. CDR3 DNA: TGTGCCAGCAGTTTATCTCAGGGCTATGGCTACACCTTC.

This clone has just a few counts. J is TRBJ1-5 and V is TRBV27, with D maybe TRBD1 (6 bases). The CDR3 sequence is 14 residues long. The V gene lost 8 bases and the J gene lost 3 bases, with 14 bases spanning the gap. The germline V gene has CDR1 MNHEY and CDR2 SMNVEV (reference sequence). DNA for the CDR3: TGTGCCAGCGGGACAACCGTTTACAATCAGCCCCAGCATTTT. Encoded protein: CASGTTVYNQPQHF.

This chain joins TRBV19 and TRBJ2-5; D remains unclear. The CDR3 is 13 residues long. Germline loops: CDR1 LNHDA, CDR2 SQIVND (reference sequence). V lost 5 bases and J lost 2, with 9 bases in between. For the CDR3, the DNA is TGTGCCAGTAGTCGGAGCGTTCAAGAGACCCAGTACTTC. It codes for CASSRSVQETQYF.

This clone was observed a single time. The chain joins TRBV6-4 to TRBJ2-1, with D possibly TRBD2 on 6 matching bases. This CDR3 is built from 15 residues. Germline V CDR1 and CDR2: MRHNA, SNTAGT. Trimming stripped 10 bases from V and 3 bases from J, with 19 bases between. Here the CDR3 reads CATRVVSGDYNEQFF. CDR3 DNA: TGTGCCACTAGAGTAGTTAGCGGAGACTACAATGAGCAGTTCTTC.

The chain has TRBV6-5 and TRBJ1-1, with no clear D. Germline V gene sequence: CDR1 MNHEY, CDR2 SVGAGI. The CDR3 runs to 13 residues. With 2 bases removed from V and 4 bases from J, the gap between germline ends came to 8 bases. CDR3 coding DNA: TGTGCCAGCAGTTACGCTGGGTTCACTGAAGCTTTCTTT. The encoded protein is CASSYAGFTEAFF.

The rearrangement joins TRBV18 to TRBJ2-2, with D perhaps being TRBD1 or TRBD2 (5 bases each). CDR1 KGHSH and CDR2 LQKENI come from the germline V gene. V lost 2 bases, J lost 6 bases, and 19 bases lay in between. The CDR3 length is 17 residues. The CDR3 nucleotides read TGTGCCAGCTCACCAACACAGCCGGGACGAGACGCCGGGGAGCTGTTTTTT. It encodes CASSPTQPGRDAGELFF.

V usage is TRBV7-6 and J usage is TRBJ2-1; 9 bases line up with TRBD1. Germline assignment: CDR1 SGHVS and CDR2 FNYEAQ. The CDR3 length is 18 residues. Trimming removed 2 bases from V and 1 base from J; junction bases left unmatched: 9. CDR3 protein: CASSLIWGTGRSYNEQFF. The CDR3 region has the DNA TGTGCCAGCAGCTTAATTTGGGGGACAGGGCGATCCTACAATGAGCAGTTCTTC.

CDR3 sequence: CASSWDGAPLSWYF. The CDR3 DNA reads as TGTGCCAGCAGTTGGGACGGTGCCCCACTATCGTGGTACTTC. V usage is TRBV7-2 and J usage is TRBJ2-7; D may be TRBD1 or TRBD2 (5 bases each). The CDR3 is 14 amino acids. CDR1 is SGHTA and CDR2 is FQGNSA in the germline V gene. Trimming pared 6 bases from V and 12 bases from J, leaving 24 bases between.

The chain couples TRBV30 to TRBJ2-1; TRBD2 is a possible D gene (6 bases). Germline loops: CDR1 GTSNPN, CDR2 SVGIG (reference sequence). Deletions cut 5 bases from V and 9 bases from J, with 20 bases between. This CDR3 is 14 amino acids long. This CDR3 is CAWAPEDRRGEQFF. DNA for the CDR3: TGTGCCTGGGCTCCCGAGGATAGGAGGGGTGAGCAGTTCTTC.